A selection of T cell receptor beta chains follows, all from one sample in a study of blood T cell repertoires in COVID-19. Produced via immunoSEQ multiplex PCR; TCRdb's table is partial and in-frame only. The sample has 200,000 to 300,000 clones; approximately 80% are singletons. Sequenced material: peripheral blood. Every receptor here comes from a man aged 55 to 70 with acute or convalescent COVID-19. Each CDR3 is given with its conserved first and last residue. The order of the fields is D gene, J gene, clone size, V gene, CDR3 protein, CDR3 DNA. A D gene is named only where the DNA matches it firmly. Only some rows state a clone size, as once, few, many or a class for expanded clones.

D gene: TRBD1; J gene: TRBJ1-1; clone size: -; V gene: TRBV29-1; CDR3 protein: CSAGGQLNTEAFF; CDR3 DNA: TGCAGCGCCGGGGGACAGTTGAACACTGAAGCTTTCTTT
D gene: TRBD2; J gene: TRBJ2-1; clone size: once; V gene: TRBV29-1; CDR3 protein: CSVEEGLAESYNEQFF; CDR3 DNA: TGCAGCGTTGAAGAAGGGCTAGCGGAAAGCTACAATGAGCAGTTCTTC
D gene: -; J gene: TRBJ2-2; clone size: -; V gene: TRBV7-2; CDR3 protein: CASSLVGGMNTGELFF; CDR3 DNA: TGTGCCAGCAGCTTAGTAGGGGGAATGAACACCGGGGAGCTGTTTTTT
D gene: TRBD1; J gene: TRBJ2-7; clone size: -; V gene: TRBV10-3; CDR3 protein: CAIGTGGLHGSEQYF; CDR3 DNA: TGTGCCATAGGGACAGGGGGTCTCCACGGGTCCGAGCAGTACTTC
D gene: TRBD2; J gene: TRBJ2-5; clone size: -; V gene: TRBV11-2; CDR3 protein: CASSGLAGGGETQYF; CDR3 DNA: TGTGCCAGCAGCGGGCTGGCGGGGGGAGGAGAGACCCAGTACTTC
D gene: TRBD2; J gene: TRBJ2-1; clone size: few; V gene: TRBV6-4; CDR3 protein: CASSDETSGGNEQFF; CDR3 DNA: TGTGCCAGCAGTGACGAGACTAGCGGGGGTAATGAGCAGTTCTTC
D gene: TRBD1; J gene: TRBJ2-5; clone size: -; V gene: TRBV11-2; CDR3 protein: CASSRRSRGRGETQYF; CDR3 DNA: TGTGCCAGCAGCCGCCGCAGCAGGGGGCGAGGCGAGACCCAGTACTTC
D gene: TRBD1; J gene: TRBJ1-5; clone size: -; V gene: TRBV18; CDR3 protein: CASSPPGQTLNSNQPQHF; CDR3 DNA: TGTGCCAGCTCACCCCCGGGACAGACCCTTAATAGCAATCAGCCCCAGCATTTT
D gene: -; J gene: TRBJ1-1; clone size: -; V gene: TRBV7-9; CDR3 protein: CASSAGILDTEAFF; CDR3 DNA: TGTGCCAGCAGCGCAGGGATCCTAGACACTGAAGCTTTCTTT
D gene: TRBD2; J gene: TRBJ2-1; clone size: -; V gene: TRBV18; CDR3 protein: CASSPLAGVYNEQFF; CDR3 DNA: TGTGCCAGCTCACCACTAGCGGGGGTCTACAATGAGCAGTTCTTC
D gene: TRBD2; J gene: TRBJ2-5; clone size: -; V gene: TRBV28; CDR3 protein: CASSPGTSGGFVEETQYF; CDR3 DNA: TGTGCCAGCAGTCCTGGGACTAGCGGGGGTTTTGTGGAGGAGACCCAGTACTTC
D gene: -; J gene: TRBJ1-1; clone size: few; V gene: TRBV7-9; CDR3 protein: CASSFQDGNTEAFF; CDR3 DNA: TGTGCCAGCAGCTTTCAGGATGGGAACACTGAAGCTTTCTTT
D gene: TRBD1; J gene: TRBJ2-7; clone size: -; V gene: TRBV9; CDR3 protein: CASSSRAGQGVREQYF; CDR3 DNA: TGTGCCAGCAGCTCCCGGGCGGGACAGGGAGTGAGGGAGCAGTACTTC
D gene: -; J gene: TRBJ1-5; clone size: -; V gene: TRBV15; CDR3 protein: CATSRKTSYSNQPQHF; CDR3 DNA: TGTGCCACCAGCAGAAAGACAAGCTATAGCAATCAGCCCCAGCATTTT
D gene: TRBD2; J gene: TRBJ2-1; clone size: -; V gene: TRBV19; CDR3 protein: CASSGLAGSYNEQFF; CDR3 DNA: TGTGCCAGTAGCGGGCTAGCGGGCTCCTACAATGAGCAGTTCTTC
D gene: TRBD1; J gene: TRBJ2-7; clone size: -; V gene: TRBV18; CDR3 protein: CASSPIRDRAYEQYF; CDR3 DNA: TGTGCCAGCTCACCAATCCGGGACAGGGCCTACGAGCAGTACTTC
D gene: TRBD1; J gene: TRBJ2-5; clone size: -; V gene: TRBV18; CDR3 protein: CASSPRTGGQETQYF; CDR3 DNA: TGTGCCAGCTCACCACGGACAGGGGGCCAAGAGACCCAGTACTTC
D gene: TRBD2; J gene: TRBJ2-3; clone size: -; V gene: TRBV11-2; CDR3 protein: CASSPKPLAGAANGDTQYF; CDR3 DNA: TGTGCCAGCAGCCCCAAACCCTTAGCGGGGGCCGCCAATGGGGATACGCAGTATTTT
D gene: -; J gene: TRBJ1-1; clone size: -; V gene: TRBV27; CDR3 protein: CASSWSSPNTEAFF; CDR3 DNA: TGTGCCAGCAGCTGGAGCTCTCCGAACACTGAAGCTTTCTTT
D gene: -; J gene: TRBJ2-7; clone size: -; V gene: TRBV20-1; CDR3 protein: CSASPSYEQYF; CDR3 DNA: TGCAGTGCTAGCCCGTCCTACGAGCAGTACTTC
D gene: TRBD1; J gene: TRBJ2-6; clone size: -; V gene: TRBV6-2/TRBV6-3; CDR3 protein: CASSAQGSGANVLTF; CDR3 DNA: TGTGCCAGCAGCGCACAGGGGTCTGGGGCCAACGTCCTGACTTTC
D gene: -; J gene: TRBJ2-5; clone size: -; V gene: TRBV11-1; CDR3 protein: CASSAAGTYQETQYF; CDR3 DNA: TGTGCCAGCAGCGCCGCCGGGACTTACCAAGAGACCCAGTACTTC
D gene: TRBD1; J gene: TRBJ1-5; clone size: -; V gene: TRBV9; CDR3 protein: CASSPDRVNQPQHF; CDR3 DNA: TGTGCCAGCAGCCCGGACAGGGTAAATCAGCCCCAGCATTTT